The TCR beta chain under discussion was sequenced for a study of CD8 T cells in Susac syndrome. RNA in amounts of roughly 0.45 to 1 ug was reverse transcribed with random hexamers. MiXCR, run by TCRdb on the immunoSEQ multiplex PCR reads, gives a single entry per CDR3 protein. Counted here are around 170,000 distinct CDR3 sequences, nearly 97% occurring once; the ten biggest clones make up roughly 0.098%. V was clipped by 6 bases and J by 6 bases; unmatched bases: 8. This CDR3 is built from 12 residues. Per germline, CDR1 GTSNPN and CDR2 SVGIG (reference sequence). The clonotype comes from a human donor with Susac syndrome. The V and J genes are TRBV30 and TRBJ2-7; TRBD2 matches at 7 bases. What was sequenced was CD4+ T cells from PBMCs. Here the CDR3 reads CACTPGTTEQYF. The CDR3 DNA reads TGTGCCTGTACCCCCGGGACTACCGAGCAGTACTTC.